The 10 T cell receptor beta chains given below trace back to one sample, sequenced in a study of regulatory T cells in long-lasting Graves disease. Noted time point: newly diagnosed GD, antithyroid drugs for less than 3 months. Generation of the TCR library employed RNA extracted from PBMCs. CDR3 regions were amplified by Arm-PCR using iRepertoire HTBI primers to build TCR beta libraries. TCRdb re-called the multiplex PCR reads through MiXCR, storing one row per CDR3 protein. The data show approximately 460,000 distinct CDR3 sequences, less than 20% seen once. These same data were also listed under a study on T cells in Graves' hyperthyroidism and ophthalmopathy.

Sequenced material: peripheral blood mononuclear cells (PBMCs), taken at new diagnosis, from a patient treated with antithyroid drugs. The source is a woman aged 30 to 39 with Graves disease.

This chain uses TRBV27 with TRBJ1-3, with D hard to call. The V gene lost 5 bases and the J gene lost 0 bases, with 11 bases spanning the gap. There are 15 residues in the CDR3. Germline CDR1 is MNHEY and CDR2 is SMNVEV (reference sequence). The CDR3, as DNA: TGTGCCAGCAGTCCGCAGCCGTACTCTGGAAACACCATATATTTT. This encodes CASSPQPYSGNTIYF.

This clonotype appeared many times. The V and J genes are TRBV20-1 and TRBJ2-7, with 8 bases matching TRBD2. Germline V gives CDR1 DFQATT, CDR2 SNEGSKA (reference sequence). V gave up 0 bases and J gave up 3 bases; unmatched junction bases: 7. The CDR3 length is 15 residues. The CDR3 is CSARDSQRENYEQYF. As DNA, the CDR3 is TGCAGTGCTAGAGATAGCCAGCGGGAGAACTACGAGCAGTACTTC.

This clonotype came up many times. The rearrangement uses TRBV12-3 or TRBV12-4 and TRBJ2-7, with D maybe TRBD2 (5 bases). CDR3 length equals 14 residues. Trimming removed 4 bases at V and 3 bases at J, with 13 bases between. The CDR3 DNA reads TGTGCCAGCAGTTCGACCGGGATTTTCTACGAGCAGTACTTC. Its protein is CASSSTGIFYEQYF.

Ten or more counts support this clonotype. This chain connects TRBV5-1 to TRBJ2-2; unclear D gene. Germline V CDR1 and CDR2: SGHRS, YFSETQ. V lost 6 bases and J 0 bases, leaving 9 bases between the germline ends. The CDR3 is 14 amino acids. The CDR3 here is CASNRASNTGELFF. The DNA of the CDR3 is TGCGCCAGCAACCGTGCCTCGAACACCGGGGAGCTGTTTTTT.

This clonotype was recorded many times. The J gene is TRBJ1-1, the V gene TRBV12-3 or TRBV12-4; the match to TRBD1 covers 10 bases. The CDR3 totals 17 residues. V gave up 5 bases and J gave up 0 bases; unmatched junction bases: 9. CDR3 residues: CASSPFPGQGMNTEAFF. Written as DNA, the CDR3 is TGTGCCAGCAGTCCTTTCCCGGGACAGGGGATGAACACTGAAGCTTTCTTT.

Notes on this clonotype: This sequence may be a read error, since a much larger clone differs from it by one base. This chain connects TRBV28 to TRBJ2-6, with D perhaps TRBD1 or TRBD2 (5 bases each). CDR1 is MDHEN, CDR2 SYDVKM, per germline. There are 14 residues in the CDR3. This CDR3 reads CASRGPSRANVPTF. DNA for the CDR3: TGTGCCAGCAGGGGGCCTTCGAGGGCCAACGTCCCGACTTTC.

This clonotype was picked up many times. The chain joins TRBV5-1 to TRBJ2-1; D gene unclear. The V gene's germline CDR1 is SGHRS and CDR2 YFSETQ. This CDR3 spans 11 amino acids. V lost 2 bases and J lost 8, with 5 bases in between. Here the CDR3 reads CASSLMDEQFF. For the CDR3, the DNA is TGCGCCAGCAGCTTAATGGATGAGCAGTTCTTC.

Concerning this clonotype itself: The CDR3 ends on some other residue instead of the conserved phenylalanine or tryptophan, so this is likely a read error. This rearrangement joins TRBV18 to TRBJ2-1; the match to TRBD1 covers 7 bases. The germline CDR1 and CDR2 sequences are KGHSH and LQKENI. The CDR3 is 14 residues long. CDR3 region: CAISPSGTANEQFL. The CDR3 DNA follows: TGTGCCATCTCACCATCCGGGACAGCCAATGAGCAGTTCTTG.

This clonotype was picked up many times. This chain joins TRBV24-1 and TRBJ1-5, with D uncertain. Germline V CDR1 and CDR2: KGHDR, SFDVKD. V was trimmed by 9 bases and J by 1 base, leaving 15 bases between them. This CDR3 is 15 amino acids long. CDR3 coding DNA: TGTGCCACCCCCGTAAGAGGCGGGAGCAATCAGCCCCAGCATTTT. This sequence encodes CATPVRGGSNQPQHF.

This clonotype was counted at least ten times. The chain carries TRBV12-3 or TRBV12-4 and TRBJ2-3; 12 bases agree with TRBD1. V was clipped by 7 bases and J by 3 bases; unmatched bases: 17. The CDR3 contains 19 residues. CDR3: CASKGDRDRGRSRTDTQYF. For the CDR3, the DNA is TGTGCCAGCAAGGGGGACCGGGACAGGGGGCGATCGAGGACAGATACGCAGTATTTT.